This T cell receptor beta chain derives from a study of blood T cell repertoires in COVID-19. Study information: Sources were T cells, B-cell-depleted T cells, or PBMCs; the material itself was cDNA or gDNA.

CDR1 is SGHTA, CDR2 FQGTGA, per germline. CDR3 length: 15 amino acids. V lost 5 bases and J 2 bases, leaving 15 bases between the germline ends. The authors' processing: Estimated nucleated cell counts came from reference gene primer amplification. Libraries were prepared by immunoSEQ multiplex PCR; TCRdb keeps only in-frame clonotypes and omits some of them. Clone size and the V and J calls come from that table; the DNA yielded D and trimming. The table lists a few hundred thousand clones, roughly nine tenths of them singletons, with about 1.2% in the top ten. The specimen sequenced was PBMCs or T cells enriched from blood (not recorded which). This sequence was found in a human donor in a cohort exposed to, infected with or recovered from COVID-19 (not recorded which). The donor label of this sample is uncertain. V gene TRBV7-3 combines with J gene TRBJ2-5; D not resolved. CDR3 nucleotide sequence: TGTGCCAGCAGCCTCCGGTCGGCGGAGCAAGAGACCCAGTACTTC. Protein sequence: CASSLRSAEQETQYF.